This TCR beta chain was documented in a study of monozygotic twins with inflammatory bowel disease. After skipping T cell sorting, the authors isolated total RNA from whole blood. Germline lookup yields CDR1 SGHRS and CDR2 YFSETQ. The CDR3 has 14 amino acids. cDNA was produced in eight separate reactions per sample. UMIs with a 6-nucleotide sample barcode were added by template switching. TCRdb re-called the 5' RACE reads and gives one entry per CDR3 protein, without DNA. This sample's table has more than 75,000 distinct CDR3 sequences. Study-wide results and caveats: Different subtypes (of T cells) could not be told apart from one another.

Notes on this clonotype: The antigen is unknown.

The chain couples TRBV5-1 to TRBJ1-1; the TCRdb call, TRBD1, lacks DNA for checking. Sequences were obtained from blood. The origin of this receptor is a human donor with ulcerative colitis or Crohn's disease, or a healthy co-twin of an affected twin (not recorded which). This CDR3 reads CASKSLDRDTEAFF.